The clone carrying this T cell receptor beta chain was counted only a few times. Germline-derived CDR1 and CDR2 are MDHEN and SYDVKM. V lost 8 bases, J lost 4 bases, and 14 bases lay in between. The CDR3 is 13 amino acids. The data originate from a study of blood T cell repertoires in COVID-19. TCRdb keeps only in-frame clones here, not all; method: immunoSEQ multiplex PCR. The sample carries more than 150,000 clones, about 80% recorded once. This sequence originates from a man between 60 and 75 years old who had been exposed to COVID-19. The sequencing input was PBMCs or T cells enriched from blood (not recorded which). This chain uses TRBV28 with TRBJ1-2, with D perhaps matching TRBD1 (6 bases). CDR3 sequence: CASCRDIIYGYTF. The DNA for the CDR3 is TGTGCCAGCTGTCGGGACATCATCTATGGCTACACCTTC.